The source of this TCR beta chain is a study of T cell repertoires in cytomegalovirus infection. Germline V gives CDR1 MNHEY, CDR2 SMNVEV (reference sequence). This CDR3 has 13 residues. Between the trimmed V and J ends, which lost 4 bases and 4 bases, there was a span of 8 bases. This clonotype was picked up many times. The target antigen is unknown. TCRdb processed the reads anew with MiXCR; each CDR3 protein has one entry. The sample lists about 890,000 distinct CDR3 sequences, 31% occurring once. This TCR derives from a human donor in good health (CMV status not recorded). Some clones in this sample may be carry-over from other donors' samples. This chain uses TRBV27 with TRBJ2-1; D uncertain. Sequences were derived from cultured CD8+ T cells from PBMCs, sampled from culture after CMV antigen stimulation. The CDR3 DNA follows: TGTGCCAGCAGTTACGGCCTTTACAATGAGCAGTTCTTC. Translation: CASSYGLYNEQFF.